Presented here are 5 T cell receptor beta chains from one specimen sequenced in a study of OX40 agonist ivuxolimab in advanced cancers. Produced via immunoSEQ multiplex PCR; TCRdb's table is partial and in-frame only. This table holds under 100,000 clones, under 85% found once. The sequenced sample was CD4+ or CD8+ T cells sorted from blood, obtained in a trial of the OX40 agonist ivuxolimab. The receptors were gathered from an adult with an advanced solid tumor such as melanoma, head and neck, liver or kidney cancer.

The chain uses TRBV5-4 and TRBJ2-1; 7 positions agree with TRBD2. The V and J ends lost 7 bases and 4 bases, in that order; junction bases with no gene match: 17. The CDR3 extends over 17 amino acids. Germline assignment: CDR1 SGHNT and CDR2 YYREEE (reference sequence). For the CDR3, the DNA is TGTGCCAGCGGCAATGGGGGTGGCGGGAGTATTTACAATGAGCAGTTCTTC. It translates to CASGNGGGGSIYNEQFF.

The chain uses TRBV6-1 and TRBJ1-2, with unresolved D. The CDR3 runs to 15 residues. Germline CDR1 is MNHNS and CDR2 is SASEGT. V was trimmed by 2 bases and J by 0 bases, leaving 10 bases between them. In DNA form, the CDR3 reads TGTGCCAGCAGTGAAAGAAATCATGCTAACTATGGCTACACCTTC. It encodes CASSERNHANYGYTF.

This rearrangement joins TRBV5-8 to TRBJ2-1, with D maybe TRBD1 (6 bases). Trimming stripped 1 base from V and 4 bases from J, with 9 bases between. The CDR3 runs to 14 residues. Germline V gene data show CDR1 as SGHTS and CDR2 as YDEGEE. CDR3 coding DNA: TGTGCCAGCAGCTTGACAGGGTATTACAATGAGCAGTTCTTC. Amino acid sequence: CASSLTGYYNEQFF. The whole variable domain, filled in from reference TRBV5-8 and TRBJ2-1, reads EAGVTQSPTHLIKTRGQQATLRCSPISGHTSVYWYQQALGLGLQFLLWYDEGEERNRGNFPPRFSGRQFPNYSSELNVNALELEDSALYLCASSLTGYYNEQFFGPGTRLTVL.

The chain links TRBV12-5 to TRBJ2-5; 16 positions match TRBD2. This CDR3 spans 23 amino acids. J was trimmed by 4 bases and V by 6 bases; bases with no gene match: 26. The germline V gene has CDR1 LGHNT and CDR2 FRNRAP. CDR3 sequence reads: CASGRTGRPPTPGLAGGRETQYF. The CDR3 bases are TGTGCTAGTGGGCGGACTGGGAGACCGCCCACTCCGGGACTAGCGGGGGGGCGAGAGACCCAGTACTTC.

About this clone itself: One junction end disagrees with the germline gene, perhaps due to a read error. The chain combines TRBV5-5 with TRBJ1-2; maybe TRBD1 (6 bases). There are 13 residues in the CDR3. The germline V gene has CDR1 SGHKS and CDR2 YYEKEE (reference sequence). CDR3 DNA sequence: TGTGCCAGCAGAAGACAGGAGAACTATAGCTACACCTTC. Translated: CASRRQENYSYTF.